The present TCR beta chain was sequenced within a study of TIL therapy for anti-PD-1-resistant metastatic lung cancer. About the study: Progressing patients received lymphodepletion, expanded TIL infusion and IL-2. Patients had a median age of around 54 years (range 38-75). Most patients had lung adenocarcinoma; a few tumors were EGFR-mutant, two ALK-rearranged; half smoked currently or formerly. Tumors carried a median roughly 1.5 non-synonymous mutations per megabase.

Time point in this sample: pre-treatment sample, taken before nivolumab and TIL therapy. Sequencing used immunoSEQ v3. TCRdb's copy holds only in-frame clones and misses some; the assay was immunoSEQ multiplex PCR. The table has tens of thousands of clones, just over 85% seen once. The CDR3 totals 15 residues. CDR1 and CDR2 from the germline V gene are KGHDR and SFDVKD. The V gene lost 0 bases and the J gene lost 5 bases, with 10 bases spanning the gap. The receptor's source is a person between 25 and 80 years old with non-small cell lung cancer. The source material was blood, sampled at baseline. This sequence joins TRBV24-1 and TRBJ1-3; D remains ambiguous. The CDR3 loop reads CATSDLSEGRNTIYF. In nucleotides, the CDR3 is TGTGCCACCAGTGATTTGTCGGAGGGTAGAAACACCATATATTTT.